These T cell receptor beta chains were read from a single sample in a study of CD8 T cells in ankylosing spondylitis. Each CDR3 protein gets one entry after TCRdb re-called the 5' RACE reads with MiXCR. The data contain 390,000 or so distinct CDR3 sequences, about 20% of them singletons. Sequenced: blood, either unsorted or a sorted T cell fraction (not recorded which). The source is a male donor with ankylosing spondylitis. Both conserved end residues are part of each CDR3. The D gene is left open where the match is weak. Size values are once, few and many counts, or a class for expanded clones, and some rows have none.

D: .
J: TRBJ2-5
size: .
V: TRBV29-1
DNA: TGCAGCGTTGTAAAGGGGGGAGAGACCCAGTACTTC
CDR3: CSVVKGGETQYF

D: .
J: TRBJ2-3
size: .
V: TRBV29-1
DNA: TGCAGCGTTGCCGGTCGCGGGATGGTTGCGCAGTATTTT
CDR3: CSVAGRGMVAQYF

D: .
J: TRBJ1-6
size: few
V: TRBV7-9
DNA: TGTGCCAGCAGCCCGGGGGATTCACCCCTCCACTTT
CDR3: CASSPGDSPLHF

D: .
J: TRBJ2-1
size: .
V: TRBV7-9
DNA: TGTGCCAGCAGCTTAGGAATACGGGGCGGGGAGGACAATGAGCAGTTCTTC
CDR3: CASSLGIRGGEDNEQFF

D: TRBD1
J: TRBJ1-5
size: .
V: TRBV20-1
DNA: TGCAGTGCTAGGGGACAGAATCCGCCCCAGCATTTT
CDR3: CSARGQNPPQHF

D: TRBD1
J: TRBJ1-4
size: few
V: TRBV5-1
DNA: TGCGCCAGCAGCGTGATGGGACAGGGTCGAGAAAAACTGTTTTTT
CDR3: CASSVMGQGREKLFF

D: TRBD1
J: TRBJ1-1
size: .
V: TRBV20-1
DNA: TGCAGTGCTGTCTCGAGGACAGGGGCGGAAGCTTTCTTT
CDR3: CSAVSRTGAEAFF

D: TRBD2
J: TRBJ2-3
size: few
V: TRBV12-3/TRBV12-4
DNA: TGTGCCAGCAGTTTTAGCCCAGGGGGTAGCGGGAGATCAGATACGCAGTATTTT
CDR3: CASSFSPGGSGRSDTQYF

D: .
J: TRBJ1-1
size: .
V: TRBV2
DNA: TGTGCCAGGGGGGGGGCTCGACACCCGAACACTGAAGCTTTCTTT
CDR3: CARGGARHPNTEAFF

D: TRBD2
J: TRBJ2-7
size: few
V: TRBV10-3
DNA: TGTGCCAGTTACGCTAGCGGCGCCTCCTACGAGCAGTACTTC
CDR3: CASYASGASYEQYF

D: TRBD1
J: TRBJ2-5
size: few
V: TRBV7-2
DNA: TGTGCCAGCAGCCCCGGGACAGGGTTAGAGACCCAGTACTTC
CDR3: CASSPGTGLETQYF

D: .
J: TRBJ1-4
size: few
V: TRBV20-1
DNA: TGCAGTGCTAGACACCTAGGGAGGGCGTCTAATGAAAAACTGTTTTTT
CDR3: CSARHLGRASNEKLFF

D: .
J: TRBJ2-1
size: .
V: TRBV7-2
DNA: TGTGCCAGCAGCATCCCCTGGGGGGCTAATGAGCAGTTCTTC
CDR3: CASSIPWGANEQFF

D: .
J: TRBJ2-2
size: .
V: TRBV4-1
DNA: TGCGCCAGCAGCCAAGACCTCCGCACCGGGGAGCTGTTTTTT
CDR3: CASSQDLRTGELFF

D: TRBD1
J: TRBJ2-3
size: few
V: TRBV25-1
DNA: TGTGCCAGCAGTGTGACAGGGTGGGTTGCAGATACGCAGTATTTT
CDR3: CASSVTGWVADTQYF

D: .
J: TRBJ2-1
size: .
V: TRBV6-2/TRBV6-3
DNA: TGTGCCAGCAGACCGATCGCGGGGAACTCCTACAATGAGCAGTTCTTC
CDR3: CASRPIAGNSYNEQFF

D: TRBD1
J: TRBJ1-5
size: .
V: TRBV5-6
DNA: TGTGCCAGCAGCCGTCAGGGGGCCAACCAGCCCCAGCATTTT
CDR3: CASSRQGANQPQHF

D: .
J: TRBJ2-2
size: few
V: TRBV9
DNA: TGTGCCAGCAGCGGGCGAAGTCTATCGAACACCGGGGAGCTGTTTTTT
CDR3: CASSGRSLSNTGELFF

D: .
J: TRBJ2-3
size: .
V: TRBV3-1
DNA: TGTGCCAGCAGCCCAGCCCAGGGTACGCAGTATTTT
CDR3: CASSPAQGTQYF

D: TRBD1
J: TRBJ2-7
size: .
V: TRBV4-1
DNA: TGCGCCAGCAGCCTTAAACAGGGGACCGAGCAGTACTTC
CDR3: CASSLKQGTEQYF

D: .
J: TRBJ1-2
size: few
V: TRBV29-1
DNA: TGCAGCGTCATTTGGGGGCAGAACTATTTTAACTATGGCTACACCTTC
CDR3: CSVIWGQNYFNYGYTF

D: .
J: TRBJ2-2
size: .
V: TRBV7-9
DNA: TGTGCCAGCAGACCGGGACGATTCTTCACCGGGGAGCTGTTTTTT
CDR3: CASRPGRFFTGELFF

D: TRBD2
J: TRBJ2-7
size: many
V: TRBV29-1
DNA: TGCAGCGCGCTCCGGACTAGCGGGAGATACGAGCAGTACTTC
CDR3: CSALRTSGRYEQYF

D: .
J: TRBJ1-6
size: few
V: TRBV4-2
DNA: TGTGCCAGCAGCCAAGAAGCCGGACTCTCCTATAATTCACCCCTCCACTTT
CDR3: CASSQEAGLSYNSPLHF

D: TRBD2
J: TRBJ2-1
size: few
V: TRBV10-2
DNA: TGCGCCAGCAGTGAGGCGGGGAGGGACAATGAGCAGTTCTTC
CDR3: CASSEAGRDNEQFF

D: .
J: TRBJ2-1
size: few
V: TRBV12-3/TRBV12-4
DNA: TGTGCCAGCAGCTACAGGGACTACAATGAGCAGTTCTTC
CDR3: CASSYRDYNEQFF

D: .
J: TRBJ2-1
size: .
V: TRBV7-9
DNA: TGTGCCAGCAGGCCCCGCGCAGGGAGTCGGGATGAGCAGTTCTTC
CDR3: CASRPRAGSRDEQFF

D: .
J: TRBJ2-7
size: few
V: TRBV20-1
DNA: TGCAGTAGCGGGTTGTCCTACGAGCAGTACTTC
CDR3: CSSGLSYEQYF

D: .
J: TRBJ2-6
size: .
V: TRBV20-1
DNA: TGCAGTGCTAGTGCCGGGTCCGGGGCCAACGTCCTGACTTTC
CDR3: CSASAGSGANVLTF

D: TRBD1
J: TRBJ1-2
size: .
V: TRBV7-9
DNA: TGTGCCAGCAGCTCTCCAGCCGGGACAGGGGTGCGTGGCTACACCTTC
CDR3: CASSSPAGTGVRGYTF

D: .
J: TRBJ2-1
size: .
V: TRBV10-3
DNA: TGTGCCATCAGTATGGCGGAATTATTCTACAATGAGCAGTTCTTC
CDR3: CAISMAELFYNEQFF

D: .
J: TRBJ2-1
size: .
V: TRBV5-1
DNA: TGCGCCAGCAGCCCCGGGACTTTCAATGAGCAGTTCTTC
CDR3: CASSPGTFNEQFF

D: TRBD2
J: TRBJ2-3
size: .
V: TRBV15
DNA: TGTGCCACCAGCAGAGAGGCGGGAGGGCCTGCAGATACGCAGTATTTT
CDR3: CATSREAGGPADTQYF

D: .
J: TRBJ2-5
size: .
V: TRBV12-3/TRBV12-4
DNA: TGTGCCAGCAGTCCCAGCTCGTCGGCCCAGTACTTC
CDR3: CASSPSSSAQYF

D: .
J: TRBJ2-7
size: .
V: TRBV7-8
DNA: TGTGCCAGCAGCTTTGACAGATTTCCCAACGAGCAGTACTTC
CDR3: CASSFDRFPNEQYF

D: .
J: TRBJ2-7
size: .
V: TRBV4-3
DNA: TGCGCCAGCAGCCAAGAGACCGCTGTGACCTACGAGCAGTACTTC
CDR3: CASSQETAVTYEQYF

D: .
J: TRBJ2-3
size: .
V: TRBV15
DNA: TGTGCCACCAGCAGAGATAGGCAGGGCTGGGAAGATACGCAGTATTTT
CDR3: CATSRDRQGWEDTQYF

D: .
J: TRBJ2-3
size: .
V: TRBV12-3/TRBV12-4
DNA: TGTGCCAGCAGTTTGGACGGGAGATTTACAAGTACGCAGTATTTT
CDR3: CASSLDGRFTSTQYF

D: TRBD1
J: TRBJ1-1
size: .
V: TRBV12-3/TRBV12-4
DNA: TGTGCCAGCACAGTGGGACAGGTCGGCACTGAAGCTTTCTTT
CDR3: CASTVGQVGTEAFF

D: .
J: TRBJ1-1
size: few
V: TRBV6-1
DNA: TGTGCCAGCAACAAACCGGGACAAAGCACTGAAGCTTTCTTT
CDR3: CASNKPGQSTEAFF

D: .
J: TRBJ2-5
size: .
V: TRBV29-1
DNA: TGCAGCGTTGAAGGCAGGCCCGCAGGAGAGACCCAGTACTTC
CDR3: CSVEGRPAGETQYF

D: .
J: TRBJ2-7
size: .
V: TRBV7-8
DNA: TGTGCCAGCAGCTTATGGGGGGGCTCGGCCTACTTC
CDR3: CASSLWGGSAYF

D: TRBD2
J: TRBJ2-3
size: few
V: TRBV6-1
DNA: TGTGCCAGCAGTCTCCTAGCGGGAGACTCAGATACGCAGTATTTT
CDR3: CASSLLAGDSDTQYF

D: TRBD1
J: TRBJ2-7
size: .
V: TRBV5-1
DNA: TGCGCCAGCAGCTTGGGGGGGACAGGGACCCACGAGCAGTACTTC
CDR3: CASSLGGTGTHEQYF

D: TRBD2
J: TRBJ2-2
size: many
V: TRBV5-1
DNA: TGCGCCAGCAGCTTGGATGTAGCGGGAGGGCCCGGCACCGGGGAGCTGTTTTTT
CDR3: CASSLDVAGGPGTGELFF

D: .
J: TRBJ2-3
size: many
V: TRBV10-1
DNA: TGCGCCAGCAGTGAGTTGGAGGGAGCGAGCACAGATACGCAGTATTTT
CDR3: CASSELEGASTDTQYF

D: .
J: TRBJ2-7
size: few
V: TRBV6-1
DNA: TGTGCCAGCAGCGAGCCGGGCCTAGCGAATTCCTACGAGCAGTACTTC
CDR3: CASSEPGLANSYEQYF

D: .
J: TRBJ2-6
size: many
V: TRBV12-3/TRBV12-4
DNA: TGTGCCAGCAGTCCTTCTAGGTACTCTGGGGCCAACGTCCTGACTTTC
CDR3: CASSPSRYSGANVLTF

D: TRBD1
J: TRBJ1-2
size: .
V: TRBV11-3
DNA: TGTGCCAGCAGCCCATTTGTTCAGGGGGCCCTTTATGGCTACACCTTC
CDR3: CASSPFVQGALYGYTF

D: .
J: TRBJ2-1
size: few
V: TRBV12-3/TRBV12-4
DNA: TGTGCCAGCAGTTCCGGGGTAGCCCGCTCCTACAATGAGCAGTTCTTC
CDR3: CASSSGVARSYNEQFF

D: .
J: TRBJ2-7
size: .
V: TRBV12-3/TRBV12-4
DNA: TGTGCCAGCAGTTTAGGACGGCATTCCTACGAGCAGTACTTC
CDR3: CASSLGRHSYEQYF

D: .
J: TRBJ2-1
size: .
V: TRBV29-1
DNA: TGCAGCGCTCAGACTAGGTGGAATGAGCAGTTCTTC
CDR3: CSAQTRWNEQFF